This TCR beta chain was retrieved from a study of radiotherapy plus CTLA-4 blockade in lung cancer. The length of the CDR3 is 15 residues. The V and J ends lost 7 bases and 4 bases, in that order; junction bases with no gene match: 6. Germline loops: CDR1 SNHLY, CDR2 FYNNEI. Assay used: immunoSEQ multiplex PCR; TCRdb lists only in-frame clones, some missing. Altogether some 92,000 clones are present, roughly four fifths being singletons, with the ten largest covering about 3.5%. This TCR came from a human donor with non-small cell lung cancer who had a partial response to radiotherapy plus ipilimumab. V usage is TRBV2 and J usage is TRBJ2-1; 11 bases match TRBD2. Sequencing was performed on peripheral blood, taken from a patient treated with radiotherapy plus ipilimumab. The DNA of the CDR3 is TGTGCCAGCACCGGGACTAGCGGAACGTACAATGAGCAGTTCTTC. It specifies CASTGTSGTYNEQFF.